Below, 17 T cell receptor beta chains from the same sample are listed, as sequenced in a study of T cell clonotyping in hematopoietic cell transplantation. Some clones are missing from TCRdb's copy, which holds only in-frame ones; the method was immunoSEQ multiplex PCR. This repertoire shows about 69,000 clones, around 94% found once; its top ten account for approximately 1.5%. The sequenced sample consisted of peripheral blood mononuclear cells. These receptors were collected from a man aged 50 or older in good health. Some clones in this sample may be carry-over from other donors' samples.

The rearrangement joins TRBV4-3 to TRBJ2-3; D perhaps matches TRBD1 (5 bases). Deletions cut 1 base from V and 6 bases from J, with 14 bases between. Germline loops: CDR1 LGHNA, CDR2 YSLEER. This CDR3 region has 15 residues. The CDR3 reads CASSQADRIRDTQYF. CDR3 DNA: TGCGCCAGCAGCCAAGCAGACAGAATAAGGGATACGCAGTATTTT.

The CDR3 protein is CSVVGNTEAFF. The CDR3 nucleotides read TGCAGCGTTGTAGGGAACACTGAAGCTTTCTTT. This chain links TRBV29-1 with TRBJ1-1; D uncertain. The CDR3 is made up of 11 amino acids. The V end lost 4 bases, the J end lost 1 base, and 4 bases lay between the germline ends. Germline V gene sequence: CDR1 SQVTM, CDR2 ANQGSEA. Complete variable domain (other parts from reference TRBV29-1 and TRBJ1-1): SAVISQKPSRDICQRGTSLTIQCQVDSQVTMMFWYRQQPGQSLTLIATANQGSEATYESGFVIDKFPISRPNLTFSTLTVSNMSPEDSSIYLCSVVGNTEAFFGQGTRLTVV.

The V gene is TRBV28, the J gene TRBJ1-5, with D unclear. V was clipped by 3 bases and J by 4 bases, with 10 bases between them. The CDR3 has 14 residues. CDR1 and CDR2 from the germline V gene are MDHEN and SYDVKM. CDR3 sequence: CASSFPSGNQPQHF. The CDR3 DNA reads as TGTGCCAGCAGTTTCCCCTCCGGGAATCAGCCCCAGCATTTT.

This clone was picked up one time. This CDR3 is CASSLEVLETQYF. The CDR3 DNA reads TGTGCCAGCAGCTTAGAGGTCTTGGAGACCCAGTACTTC. The rearrangement joins TRBV7-9 to TRBJ2-5; D is unclear. V was shortened by 1 base and J by 5 bases, with 8 bases between the two germline ends. CDR1 SEHNR and CDR2 FQNEAQ come from the germline V gene (reference sequence). CDR3 size: 13 residues.

This chain links TRBV5-1 with TRBJ2-1; 13 bases fit TRBD2. V was pared by 4 bases and J by 0 bases, with 13 bases of the junction left unmatched. CDR1 SGHRS and CDR2 YFSETQ come from the germline V gene. This CDR3 is built from 20 residues. For the CDR3, the DNA is TGCGCCAGCAGCGTAACCGGGACTAGCGGGGTATCCCTCTCCTACAATGAGCAGTTCTTC. Translated: CASSVTGTSGVSLSYNEQFF.

The gene calls are TRBV5-1 and TRBJ1-1; D perhaps matches TRBD1 (5 bases). Trimming pared 0 bases from V and 3 bases from J, leaving 12 bases between. There are 15 residues in the CDR3. Germline assignment: CDR1 SGHRS and CDR2 YFSETQ. The CDR3 is CASSLGGGPYTEAFF. The CDR3 nucleotides read TGCGCCAGCAGCTTGGGTGGGGGTCCGTACACTGAAGCTTTCTTT.

The chain combines TRBV11-3 with TRBJ2-1, with D possibly matching TRBD2 (5 bases). Germline CDR1 and CDR2: SGHNT and YENEEA. V was shortened by 5 bases and J by 4 bases, with 12 bases between the two germline ends. The CDR3 has 14 residues. As DNA, the CDR3 is TGTGCCAGCAGCCCCAGAGGGAGATACAATGAGCAGTTCTTC. This translates into CASSPRGRYNEQFF.

This chain connects TRBV9 to TRBJ2-5, with TRBD2 matching over 10 bases. V shed 0 bases and J 6 bases; nucleotides not matched to a gene: 20. Germline CDR1 is SGDLS and CDR2 is YYNGEE. The CDR3 spans 20 residues. CDR3 loop: CASSVEGASGGDTTMKTQYF. For the CDR3, the DNA is TGTGCCAGCAGCGTAGAGGGGGCTAGCGGGGGCGATACCACCATGAAGACCCAGTACTTC.

This chain joins TRBV4-2 and TRBJ2-7; 8 bases are a match to TRBD1. Germline CDR1 reads LGHNA; CDR2 reads YNFKEQ. V gave up 4 bases and J gave up 4 bases; unmatched junction bases: 6. This CDR3 is 14 amino acids long. For the CDR3, the DNA is TGTGCCAGCAGCCCCGGGACAGGAATATACGAGCAGTACTTC. It codes for CASSPGTGIYEQYF.

The chain's CDR3 is CASSPLRAGGRGTGELFF. For the CDR3, the DNA is TGTGCCAGCAGCCCACTGAGGGCGGGGGGGCGGGGCACCGGGGAGCTGTTTTTT. This chain joins TRBV9 and TRBJ2-2, with 9 bases identical to TRBD2. Trimming cost V 4 bases and J 4 bases; bases outside gene matches: 14. Germline loops: CDR1 SGDLS, CDR2 YYNGEE. The CDR3 is 18 residues long.

The V call is TRBV4-1, the J call TRBJ2-7; D uncertain. Looked up from germline, CDR1 is MGHRA and CDR2 is YSYEKL. V lost 1 base and J lost 0, with 10 bases in between. The CDR3 sequence is 15 residues long. CDR3 loop: CASSQVRASSYEQYF. DNA for the CDR3: TGCGCCAGCAGCCAAGTAAGGGCCAGCTCCTACGAGCAGTACTTC.

This chain connects TRBV5-4 to TRBJ1-1; D unresolved. The germline V gene has CDR1 SGHNT and CDR2 YYREEE (reference sequence). The CDR3 length is 12 residues. Trimming pared 5 bases from V and 11 bases from J, leaving 16 bases between. This CDR3 is CASSFRSRPAFF. The CDR3 nucleotides are TGTGCCAGCAGTTTTCGGTCCCGGCCCGCTTTCTTT.

V usage is TRBV29-1 and J usage is TRBJ1-5; weak D call: TRBD1 (6 bases). CDR3 size: 14 residues. V was pared by 4 bases and J by 6 bases, with 16 bases between. From germline, CDR1 is SQVTM and CDR2 ANQGSEA. In DNA, the CDR3 is TGCAGCGTTGTGGATAGGGGGGTGAGTCAGCCCCAGCATTTT. Translated: CSVVDRGVSQPQHF.

The chain links TRBV7-2 to TRBJ1-1; D is uncertain. The length of the CDR3 is 11 residues. V lost 5 bases and J 8 bases, leaving 9 bases between the germline ends. Germline V gene data show CDR1 as SGHTA and CDR2 as FQGNSA. The CDR3 nucleotides are TGTGCCAGCAGCGCGGACGGAGAAGCTTTCTTT. This encodes CASSADGEAFF.

The chain uses TRBV6-1 and TRBJ1-4; possible D gene TRBD1, 6 bases. This CDR3 is built from 18 residues. CDR1 MNHNS and CDR2 SASEGT come from the germline V gene. V lost 4 bases and J lost 0, with 18 bases in between. CDR3 sequence (DNA): TGTGCCAGCAGTGCCGCCCGGGACATGGGCTCAACTAATGAAAAACTGTTTTTT. Translated: CASSAARDMGSTNEKLFF.

The genes are TRBV2 and TRBJ2-3, with TRBD1 matching over 9 bases. Germline V gene data show CDR1 as SNHLY and CDR2 as FYNNEI. The V gene end was trimmed by 4 bases and the J gene end by 4 bases; junction bases not matched to a gene: 9. This CDR3 comprises 16 residues. CDR3 protein: CASSARGQGDSDTQYF. Written as DNA, the CDR3 is TGTGCCAGCAGTGCCAGGGGACAGGGTGATTCAGATACGCAGTATTTT.

The chain couples TRBV6-5 to TRBJ2-1; unclear D gene. The V end was cut by 2 bases, the J end by 9 bases, with 11 bases between. Looked up from germline, CDR1 is MNHEY and CDR2 is SVGAGI. The CDR3 length is 13 residues. CDR3 bases: TGTGCCAGCAGTTACGGGTCGGCTACTGAGCAGTTCTTC. This codes for CASSYGSATEQFF.